Below are 29 T cell receptor beta chains sequenced from a single sample in a study of T cell responses to AZD1222 COVID-19 vaccine. The protocol was immunoSEQ multiplex PCR, while the TCRdb copy is restricted to in-frame clones and leaves out a portion. The sample holds about 170,000 clones, roughly nine tenths seen once. The source was peripheral blood, collected on day 0 of AZD1222 vaccination. The origin of the receptors is an adult in good health.

This chain uses TRBV9 with TRBJ1-6; TRBD1 is a possible D gene (5 bases). Between the trimmed V and J ends, which lost 0 bases and 10 bases, there was a span of 11 bases. This CDR3 comprises 14 residues. Germline CDR1 is SGDLS and CDR2 is YYNGEE. As DNA, the CDR3 is TGTGCCAGCAGCGTAGCGGGGGACCCCTCACCCCTCCACTTT. This sequence encodes CASSVAGDPSPLHF.

This chain joins TRBV30 and TRBJ1-2; TRBD1 matches 7 bases. Germline-derived CDR1 and CDR2 are GTSNPN and SVGIG (reference sequence). The ends lost 1 base at V and 2 bases at J; junction bases unmatched: 4. The CDR3 has 14 residues. The DNA for the CDR3 is TGTGCCTGGAGTGCGGCAGGGGGGAACTATGGCTACACCTTC. Amino acid sequence: CAWSAAGGNYGYTF.

This chain joins TRBV6-1 and TRBJ1-2, with a possible D match to TRBD1 (6 bases). From germline, CDR1 is MNHNS and CDR2 SASEGT. V was clipped by 3 bases and J by 7 bases, with 9 bases between them. The CDR3 loop spans 12 amino acids. This CDR3 reads CASSELQGGYTF. The DNA for the CDR3 is TGTGCCAGCAGTGAGCTACAGGGTGGCTACACCTTC.

V usage is TRBV5-1 and J usage is TRBJ2-7, with TRBD2 matching over 8 bases. Per germline, CDR1 SGHRS and CDR2 YFSETQ. This CDR3 is 13 amino acids long. V was pared by 6 bases and J by 7 bases, with 9 bases of the junction left unmatched. The CDR3 spells CASNEGLAGEQYF. CDR3 nucleotides: TGCGCCAGCAACGAAGGACTAGCTGGTGAGCAGTACTTC.

The chain couples TRBV29-1 to TRBJ1-6, with 7 positions matching TRBD1. The CDR3 runs 12 residues. CDR1 and CDR2 from the germline V gene are SQVTM and ANQGSEA. The trim removed 6 bases at V and 8 bases at J, leaving 4 bases unmatched. The CDR3 DNA is TGCAGCGTGGGGGACAGCGATTCACCCCTCCACTTT. Translated: CSVGDSDSPLHF.

The rearrangement uses TRBV11-2 and TRBJ2-3, with D maybe TRBD2 (6 bases). Trimming took 5 bases from V and 3 from J, leaving 9 bases between them. The CDR3 length is 13 residues. Germline-derived CDR1 and CDR2 are SGHAT and FQNNGV. The CDR3 protein is CASSGRGTDTQYF. DNA for the CDR3: TGTGCCAGCAGCGGGCGGGGAACAGATACGCAGTATTTT.

This chain uses TRBV5-8 with TRBJ1-1; no definite D call. V was pared by 4 bases and J by 2 bases, with 6 bases between. The CDR3 is 12 residues long. CDR1 is SGHTS, CDR2 YDEGEE, per germline. The CDR3 loop is CASSPYNTEAFF. Written as DNA, the CDR3 is TGTGCCAGCAGCCCATACAACACTGAAGCTTTCTTT.

The chain employs TRBV6-6 and TRBJ1-5; the D gene is possibly TRBD1 (6 bases). This CDR3 spans 16 amino acids. From germline, CDR1 is MNHNY and CDR2 SVGAGI (reference sequence). V was pared by 4 bases and J by 4 bases, with 17 bases between. The CDR3 here is CASSSLQGNWNQPQHF. The CDR3, as DNA: TGTGCCAGCAGTTCATTACAGGGAAATTGGAATCAGCCCCAGCATTTT.

The chain carries TRBV28 and TRBJ2-7, with D tentatively TRBD1 or TRBD2 (5 bases each). CDR1 is MDHEN, CDR2 SYDVKM, per germline. This CDR3 has 13 residues. The germline V and J ends were trimmed by 4 bases and 0 bases, with 7 bases remaining between them. The CDR3: CASSSGSSYEQYF. The DNA of the CDR3 is TGTGCCAGCAGTTCAGGGAGCTCCTACGAGCAGTACTTC.

The J gene is TRBJ1-5, the V gene TRBV5-6; maybe TRBD1 (6 bases). Germline V gene data show CDR1 as SGHDT and CDR2 as YYEEEE. Trimming removed 2 bases from V and 3 bases from J, with 15 bases in between. This CDR3 is 16 amino acids long. DNA for the CDR3: TGTGCCAGCAGCTTATTTACAGGGACGGCCAATCAGCCCCAGCATTTT. Amino acids: CASSLFTGTANQPQHF.

The J gene is TRBJ1-1, the V gene TRBV2; D is perhaps TRBD1 (6 bases). CDR3 length equals 16 residues. Germline-derived CDR1 and CDR2 are SNHLY and FYNNEI. Trimming left V 6 bases short and J 5 bases short, with 22 bases between. The CDR3 DNA sequence: TGTGCCAGCAGCGGTGACAGGTCGGGGGAAAGGACTGAAGCTTTCTTT. This translates into CASSGDRSGERTEAFF.

The rearrangement joins TRBV2 to TRBJ2-3, with D possibly matching TRBD2 (5 bases). Germline CDR1 and CDR2: SNHLY and FYNNEI. V lost 6 bases to trimming and J lost 0 bases, with 10 bases between them. The CDR3 consists of 14 residues. The CDR3 sequence: CASRGDTSTDTQYF. In nucleotides, the CDR3 is TGTGCCAGCAGGGGAGATACTAGCACAGATACGCAGTATTTT.

The V and J genes are TRBV5-6 and TRBJ1-5; D remains ambiguous. Trimming left V 1 base short and J 4 bases short, with 9 bases between. Germline V gene lookup returns CDR1 SGHDT and CDR2 YYEEEE. The CDR3 loop spans 14 amino acids. CDR3 sequence (DNA): TGTGCCAGCAGCTTGCTGTCCCAAAATCAGCCCCAGCATTTT. As protein: CASSLLSQNQPQHF.

V and J are TRBV6-5 and TRBJ1-6; D remains unclear. The CDR3 totals 14 residues. Deletions cut 4 bases from V and 10 bases from J, with 14 bases between. CDR1 and CDR2 from the germline V gene are MNHEY and SVGAGI. Here the CDR3 DNA reads TGTGCCAGCAGTTTTACAGTAGGAAGATCACCCCTCCACTTT. Translated: CASSFTVGRSPLHF.

The gene calls are TRBV5-4 and TRBJ2-7, with 7 bases fitting TRBD2. Germline V lookup: CDR1 SGHNT, CDR2 YYREEE (reference sequence). The CDR3 totals 15 residues. With 0 bases clipped from V and 2 bases from J, the junction kept 5 bases outside the gene matches. The CDR3 spells CASSLEAAGPYEQYF. The DNA for the CDR3 is TGTGCCAGCAGCTTGGAAGCAGCGGGACCCTACGAGCAGTACTTC.

This chain links TRBV4-1 with TRBJ2-3; the match to TRBD2 covers 14 bases. CDR1 and CDR2 from the germline V gene are MGHRA and YSYEKL. The CDR3 extends over 17 amino acids. Unmatched junction bases numbered 7, after V lost 4 bases and J lost 4 bases. Here the CDR3 reads CASSLQGLAGDPDTQYF. CDR3 sequence (DNA): TGCGCCAGCAGCCTACAGGGACTAGCGGGAGACCCAGATACGCAGTATTTT.

This chain connects TRBV29-1 to TRBJ1-1; perhaps TRBD1 as D (5 bases). Germline CDR1 and CDR2: SQVTM and ANQGSEA. V shed 6 bases and J shed 6 bases, with 14 bases lying between them. The CDR3 is 12 amino acids. The CDR3 is CSVRAGLAEAFF. The CDR3, as DNA: TGCAGCGTCCGAGCAGGGCTGGCTGAAGCTTTCTTT.

V and J are TRBV18 and TRBJ1-1; 8 positions match TRBD1. Trimming at V came to 6 bases and at J to 2 bases, leaving 8 bases not matched to a gene. CDR1 and CDR2 from the germline V gene are KGHSH and LQKENI. The CDR3 loop spans 15 amino acids. CDR3 DNA sequence: TGTGCCAGCTCTCACGACAGGGGCCCTAACACTGAAGCTTTCTTT. Amino acids: CASSHDRGPNTEAFF. The full variable domain, completed using reference TRBV18 and TRBJ1-1, is NAGVMQNPRHLVRRRGQEARLRCSPMKGHSHVYWYRQLPEEGLKFMVYLQKENIIDESGMPKERFSAEFPKEGPSILRIQQVVRGDSAAYFCASSHDRGPNTEAFFGQGTRLTVV.

This clone was picked up one time. J is TRBJ2-2 and V is TRBV3-1 (or the pseudogene TRBV3-2); 7 positions agree with TRBD1. V shed 5 bases, J shed 0 bases, and the junction held 3 bases outside the gene matches. Germline V gene sequence: CDR1 LGHDT, CDR2 YNNKEL (reference sequence). The CDR3 sequence is 15 residues long. CDR3 nucleotide sequence: TGTGCCAGCAGCAAGGGGGCATCGAACACCGGGGAGCTGTTTTTT. Protein: CASSKGASNTGELFF.

A few counts support this clone. The V and J genes are TRBV5-1 and TRBJ1-1, with a possible D match to TRBD1 (6 bases). Trimming removed 0 bases from V and 10 bases from J, with 13 bases in between. The CDR3 runs to 13 residues. CDR1 SGHRS and CDR2 YFSETQ come from the germline V gene. CDR3 DNA sequence: TGCGCCAGCAGCTTGGACAGGGAAGGGACAGCTTTCTTT. Its translation is CASSLDREGTAFF. Complete variable domain (other parts from reference TRBV5-1 and TRBJ1-1): KAGVTQTPRYLIKTRGQQVTLSCSPISGHRSVSWYQQTPGQGLQFLFEYFSETQRNKGNFPGRFSGRQFSNSRSEMNVSTLELGDSALYLCASSLDREGTAFFGQGTRLTVV.

The CDR3 loop is CATSGDSNQPQHF. For the CDR3, the DNA is TGTGCCACCTCTGGAGACAGCAATCAGCCCCAGCATTTT. This chain connects TRBV15 to TRBJ1-5; no clear D gene. This CDR3 spans 13 amino acids. V gave up 8 bases and J gave up 1 base, with 9 bases separating them. The germline V gene has CDR1 LNHNV and CDR2 YYDKDF (reference sequence).

The chain is built from TRBV11-2 and TRBJ2-1; D perhaps matches TRBD1 (6 bases). The CDR3 loop spans 16 amino acids. Germline CDR1 and CDR2: SGHAT and FQNNGV. Trimming removed 1 base from V and 13 bases from J, with 23 bases in between. CDR3 region: CASSLASHSDSLNQFF. The DNA for the CDR3 is TGTGCCAGCAGCTTAGCAAGCCACTCGGACAGCTTAAACCAGTTCTTC.

The chain couples TRBV25-1 to TRBJ1-1, with D perhaps matching TRBD1 (5 bases). V dropped 4 bases and J dropped 0 bases, with 15 bases sitting between them. Germline V CDR1 and CDR2: MGHDK, SYGVNS. CDR3 length: 16 residues. In nucleotides, the CDR3 is TGTGCCAGCAGTGCCTCCCTCGGACATCTGAACACTGAAGCTTTCTTT. This codes for CASSASLGHLNTEAFF.

Comments on this clone: The sample carries other DNA sequences with the same CDR3. V usage is TRBV19 and J usage is TRBJ2-7; 7 bases map to TRBD2. This CDR3 comprises 13 residues. Germline V gene lookup returns CDR1 LNHDA and CDR2 SQIVND (reference sequence). J was trimmed by 2 bases and V by 6 bases; bases with no gene match: 4. The CDR3, as DNA: TGTGCCAGTAGCCCGGGGGGAGCCTACGAGCAGTACTTC. Its translation: CASSPGGAYEQYF.

V usage is TRBV5-1 and J usage is TRBJ1-2, with 8 bases identical to TRBD1. Germline V gives CDR1 SGHRS, CDR2 YFSETQ. The CDR3 loop spans 14 amino acids. The junction had 6 bases not matched to a gene; V was cut back by 2 bases and J by 6 bases. The CDR3: CASSFQGAKDGYTF. CDR3 bases: TGCGCCAGCAGCTTTCAGGGGGCGAAGGATGGCTACACCTTC.

This clone was seen once. CDR3 residues: CASSREARGYEQYF. CDR3 DNA sequence: TGTGCCAGTAGTAGGGAGGCGAGGGGCTACGAGCAGTACTTC. This chain joins TRBV19 and TRBJ2-7; the D gene is possibly TRBD2 (6 bases). V was shortened by 4 bases and J by 3 bases, with 13 bases between the two germline ends. Looked up from germline, CDR1 is LNHDA and CDR2 is SQIVND (reference sequence). The CDR3 consists of 14 residues.

The chain links TRBV10-2 to TRBJ1-1; no firm D call. Germline CDR1 and CDR2: WSHSY and SAAADI. The CDR3 totals 12 residues. Trimming stripped 1 base from V and 8 bases from J, with 8 bases between. CDR3 region: CASSEWQKEAFF. The DNA for the CDR3 is TGCGCCAGCAGTGAGTGGCAGAAGGAAGCTTTCTTT.

This chain connects TRBV25-1 to TRBJ1-1, with no clear D. The CDR3 has 14 amino acids. V shed 2 bases and J shed 5 bases, with 12 bases lying between them. Germline V lookup: CDR1 MGHDK, CDR2 SYGVNS. The chain's CDR3 is CASSETPGRTEAFF. In nucleotides, the CDR3 is TGTGCCAGCAGTGAAACCCCCGGGCGGACTGAAGCTTTCTTT.

This clone showed up many times. V usage is TRBV4-1 and J usage is TRBJ1-3; D is possibly TRBD1 (6 bases). V was shortened by 1 base and J by 9 bases, with 19 bases between the two germline ends. CDR3 size: 16 residues. Germline loops: CDR1 MGHRA, CDR2 YSYEKL. CDR3 sequence reads: CASSQGQAGNLGTIYF. Written as DNA, the CDR3 is TGCGCCAGCAGCCAAGGACAGGCCGGCAATCTGGGCACCATATATTTT.